Given below is one T cell receptor beta chain in context. This entry comes from a study of blood T cell repertoires in COVID-19. At the level of the study: Acute-phase and convalescent COVID-19 samples originated in the United States, Italy and Spain. T cells, B-cell-depleted T cells, or PBMCs supplied cDNA or gDNA.

V lost 3 bases and J lost 9, with 9 bases in between. CDR3 length equals 12 residues. Germline V gene lookup returns CDR1 SGHAT and CDR2 FQNNGV. Some clones are missing from TCRdb's copy, which holds only in-frame ones; the method was immunoSEQ multiplex PCR. This sample has about 38,000 clones, with roughly 87% found just once. V gene TRBV11-2 combines with J gene TRBJ2-1; D gene unclear. This receptor was taken from a human donor in a cohort sampled during active COVID-19. The source material was peripheral blood. The CDR3 region is CASSFHRGEQFF. CDR3 bases: TGTGCCAGCAGCTTTCACCGAGGTGAGCAGTTCTTC.